This T cell receptor (beta chain) was recorded in a study of T cells expressing NK-cell markers. As for the study in general: One of the eight sequenced donors was seronegative, whereas the other seven were HCMV-seropositive. General study points: Among several donors, these clonotypes also ranked first in the CD3+CD56-NKG2C+ fraction. Clones of NKG2C+ T cells that had expanded were of unclear HCMV specificity.

As concerns this clonotype: Its antigen is still unknown.

Researchers built TCR beta cDNA using 5'RACE template switching with UMIs. TCRdb reprocessed the 5' RACE reads and reports one entry per CDR3 protein, with no DNA. The specimen's table records more than 400,000 distinct CDR3 sequences. Sample: blood T cells: a sorted CD56 or NKG2C T cell subset, CD4+ or CD8+ T cells, or bulk PBMC T cells (not recorded which). The source is a woman aged 18 to 75 in good health.

CDR3 loop: CSVEGGGGTYEQYF. The rearrangement joins TRBV29-1 to TRBJ2-7; the D call of TRBD2 rests on TCRdb alone, since no DNA is present to check it. Germline V CDR1 and CDR2: SQVTM, ANQGSEA. The CDR3 runs to 14 residues.